This TCR beta chain comes out of a study of T-cell memory formation after mild COVID-19. In TCRdb, the 5' RACE reads were re-called with MiXCR into one record per CDR3 protein. The sample consists of some 210,000 distinct CDR3 sequences, 18% of them appearing once. This clonotype was seen a few times. Its antigen is not known. Study-level results: Clones which contracted sat mainly in CM and EM if CD4+, and in EMRA if CD8+.

Sequenced material: PBMCs or a T cell subset sorted from them (not recorded which). The TCR was taken from an adult woman who had mild COVID-19 (a few samples of this study predate the infection). Cell type and time point are not known.

CDR3 nucleotides: TGTGCCAGCAGCTTAGTTTCCACCGGGGAGCTGTTTTTT. Protein: CASSLVSTGELFF. The chain combines TRBV7-8 with TRBJ2-2; no reliable D call. Germline lookup yields CDR1 SGHVS and CDR2 FQNEAQ. CDR3 length equals 13 residues. V dropped 1 base and J dropped 4 bases, with 4 bases sitting between them.